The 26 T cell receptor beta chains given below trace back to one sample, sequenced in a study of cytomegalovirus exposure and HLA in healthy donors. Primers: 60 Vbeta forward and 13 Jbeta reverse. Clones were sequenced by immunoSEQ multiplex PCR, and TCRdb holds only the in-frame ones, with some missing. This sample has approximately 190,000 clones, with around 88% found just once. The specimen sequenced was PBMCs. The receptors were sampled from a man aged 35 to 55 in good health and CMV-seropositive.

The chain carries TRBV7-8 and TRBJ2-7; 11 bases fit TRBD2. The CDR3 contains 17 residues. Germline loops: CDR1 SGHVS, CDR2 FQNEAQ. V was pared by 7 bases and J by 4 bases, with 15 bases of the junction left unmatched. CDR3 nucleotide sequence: TGTGCCAGCATCCCTCCACAAACTAGCGGGAGTAGATACGAGCAGTACTTC. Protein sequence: CASIPPQTSGSRYEQYF.

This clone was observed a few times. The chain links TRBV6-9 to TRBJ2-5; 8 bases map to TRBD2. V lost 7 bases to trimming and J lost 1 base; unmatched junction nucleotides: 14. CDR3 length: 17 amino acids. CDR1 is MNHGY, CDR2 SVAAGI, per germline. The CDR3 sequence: CASNGSGRGISQETQYF. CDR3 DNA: TGTGCCAGCAACGGCAGCGGGAGAGGGATCTCCCAAGAGACCCAGTACTTC.

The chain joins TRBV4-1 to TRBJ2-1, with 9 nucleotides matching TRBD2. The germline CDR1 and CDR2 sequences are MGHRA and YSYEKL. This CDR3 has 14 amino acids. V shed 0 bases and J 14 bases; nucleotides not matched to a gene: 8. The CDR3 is CASSQEEGLASKFF. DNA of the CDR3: TGCGCCAGCAGCCAAGAGGAAGGACTAGCGTCTAAGTTCTTC.

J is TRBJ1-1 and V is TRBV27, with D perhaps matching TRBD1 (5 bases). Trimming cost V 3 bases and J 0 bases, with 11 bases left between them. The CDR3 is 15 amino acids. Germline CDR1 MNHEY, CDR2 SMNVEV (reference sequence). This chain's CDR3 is CASSFLAGLNTEAFF. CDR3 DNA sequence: TGTGCCAGCAGTTTCTTAGCAGGGCTGAACACTGAAGCTTTCTTT.

DNA of the CDR3: TGTGCCAGCAGCTTGGGACACCGCGTAGCCAAAAACATTCAGTACTTC. Protein product: CASSLGHRVAKNIQYF. The J gene is TRBJ2-4, the V gene TRBV5-4; D remains ambiguous. This CDR3 is 16 amino acids long. V dropped 0 bases and J dropped 0 bases, with 10 bases sitting between them. Germline values: CDR1 SGHNT, CDR2 YYREEE (reference sequence). The full variable domain, with the rest looked up from reference TRBV5-4 and TRBJ2-4, is ETGVTQSPTHLIKTRGQQVTLRCSSQSGHNTVSWYQQALGQGPQFIFQYYREEENGRGNFPPRFSGLQFPNYSSELNVNALELDDSALYLCASSLGHRVAKNIQYFGAGTRLSVL.

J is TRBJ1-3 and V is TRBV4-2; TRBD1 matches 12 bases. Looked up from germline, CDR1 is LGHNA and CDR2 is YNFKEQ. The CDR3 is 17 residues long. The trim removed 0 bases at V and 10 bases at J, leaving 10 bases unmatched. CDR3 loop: CASSQELGQGAMSTIYF. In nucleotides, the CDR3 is TGTGCCAGCAGCCAAGAGTTGGGACAGGGGGCCATGAGTACCATATATTTT.

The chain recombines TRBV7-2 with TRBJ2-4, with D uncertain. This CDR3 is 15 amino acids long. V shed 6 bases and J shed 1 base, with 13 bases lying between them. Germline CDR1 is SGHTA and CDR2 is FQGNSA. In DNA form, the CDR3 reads TGTGCCAGCAGGAAAGGTGGAGCGGCCAAAAACATTCAGTACTTC. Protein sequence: CASRKGGAAKNIQYF.

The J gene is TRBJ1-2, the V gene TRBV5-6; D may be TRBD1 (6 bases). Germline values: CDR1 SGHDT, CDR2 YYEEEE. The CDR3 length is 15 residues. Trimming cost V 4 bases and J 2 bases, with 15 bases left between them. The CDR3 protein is CASSRPGHENYGYTF. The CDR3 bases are TGTGCCAGCAGCCGACCGGGACACGAGAACTATGGCTACACCTTC.

The chain's CDR3 is CASSSRSNTEAFF. The CDR3 nucleotides read TGTGCCAGCAGCTCGAGATCCAACACTGAAGCTTTCTTT. V gene TRBV7-6 combines with J gene TRBJ1-1, with D unclear. Germline V gives CDR1 SGHVS, CDR2 FNYEAQ. This CDR3 comprises 13 residues. Trimming took 4 bases from V and 2 from J, leaving 8 bases between them. Complete variable domain (other parts from reference TRBV7-6 and TRBJ1-1): GAGVSQSPRYKVTKRGQDVALRCDPISGHVSLYWYRQALGQGPEFLTYFNYEAQQDKSGLPNDRFSAERPEGSISTLTIQRTEQRDSAMYRCASSSRSNTEAFFGQGTRLTVV.

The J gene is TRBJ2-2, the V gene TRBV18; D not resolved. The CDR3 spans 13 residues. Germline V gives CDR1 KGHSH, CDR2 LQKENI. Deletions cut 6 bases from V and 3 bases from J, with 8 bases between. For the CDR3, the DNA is TGTGCCAGCTCTCAAACATACACCGGGGAGCTGTTTTTT. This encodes CASSQTYTGELFF.

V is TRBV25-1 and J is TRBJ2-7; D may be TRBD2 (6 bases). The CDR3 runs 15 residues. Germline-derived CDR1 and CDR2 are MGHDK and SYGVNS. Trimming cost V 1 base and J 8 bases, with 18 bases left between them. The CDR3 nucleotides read TGTGCCAGCAGTGAATCGGGTGGGGCGCGGGGCCAGCAGTACTTC. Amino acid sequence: CASSESGGARGQQYF.

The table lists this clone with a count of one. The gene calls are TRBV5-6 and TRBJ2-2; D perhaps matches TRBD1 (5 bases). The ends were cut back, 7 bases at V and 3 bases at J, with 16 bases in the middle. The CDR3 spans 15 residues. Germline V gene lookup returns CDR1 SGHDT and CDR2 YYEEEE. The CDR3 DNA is TGTGCCAGCCTTGGCAGGGTCTCGTACACCGGGGAGCTGTTTTTT. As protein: CASLGRVSYTGELFF.

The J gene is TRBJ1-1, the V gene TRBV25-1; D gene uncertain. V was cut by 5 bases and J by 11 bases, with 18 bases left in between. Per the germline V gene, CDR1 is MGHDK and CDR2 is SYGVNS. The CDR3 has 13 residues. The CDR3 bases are TGTGCCAGCAGTCTTGATTCCGGTGGAGGGGCTTTCTTT. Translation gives CASSLDSGGGAFF.

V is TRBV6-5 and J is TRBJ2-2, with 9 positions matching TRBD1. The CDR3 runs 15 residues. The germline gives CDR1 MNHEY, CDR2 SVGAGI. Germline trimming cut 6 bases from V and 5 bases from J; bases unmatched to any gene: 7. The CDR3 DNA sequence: TGTGCCAGCAGCTCCCGGGGACAGGGAACCGGGGAGCTGTTTTTT. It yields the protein CASSSRGQGTGELFF.

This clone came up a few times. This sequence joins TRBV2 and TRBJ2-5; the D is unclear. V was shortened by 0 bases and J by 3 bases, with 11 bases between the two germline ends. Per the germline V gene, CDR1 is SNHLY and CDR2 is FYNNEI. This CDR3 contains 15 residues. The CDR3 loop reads CASSEARPPEETQYF. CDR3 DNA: TGTGCCAGCAGTGAAGCCAGGCCGCCCGAAGAGACCCAGTACTTC.

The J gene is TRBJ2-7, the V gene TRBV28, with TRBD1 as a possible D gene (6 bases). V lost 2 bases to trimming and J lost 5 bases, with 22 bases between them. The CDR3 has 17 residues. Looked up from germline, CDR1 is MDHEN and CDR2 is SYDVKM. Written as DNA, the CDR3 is TGTGCCAGCAGTTTACTAGGCTTAACAGGGATATCTCACGAGCAGTACTTC. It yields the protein CASSLLGLTGISHEQYF.

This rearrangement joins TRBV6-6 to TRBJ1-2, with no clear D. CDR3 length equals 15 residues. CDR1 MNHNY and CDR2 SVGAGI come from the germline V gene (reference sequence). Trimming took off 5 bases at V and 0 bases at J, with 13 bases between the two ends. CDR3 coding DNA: TGTGCCAGCAGTATGCGGGAGCCCGCTAACTATGGCTACACCTTC. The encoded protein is CASSMREPANYGYTF.

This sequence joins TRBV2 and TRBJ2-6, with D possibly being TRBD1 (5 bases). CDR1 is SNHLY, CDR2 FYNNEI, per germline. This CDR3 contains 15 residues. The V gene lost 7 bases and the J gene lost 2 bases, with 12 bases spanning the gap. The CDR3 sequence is CASTIEGAGANVLTF. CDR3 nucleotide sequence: TGTGCCAGCACCATTGAAGGGGCTGGGGCCAACGTCCTGACTTTC.

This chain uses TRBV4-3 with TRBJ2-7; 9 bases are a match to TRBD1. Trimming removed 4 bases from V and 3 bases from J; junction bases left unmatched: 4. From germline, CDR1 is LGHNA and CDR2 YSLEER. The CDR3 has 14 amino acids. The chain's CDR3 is CASSRGTGLYEQYF. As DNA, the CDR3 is TGCGCCAGCAGCCGGGGGACAGGGCTCTACGAGCAGTACTTC.

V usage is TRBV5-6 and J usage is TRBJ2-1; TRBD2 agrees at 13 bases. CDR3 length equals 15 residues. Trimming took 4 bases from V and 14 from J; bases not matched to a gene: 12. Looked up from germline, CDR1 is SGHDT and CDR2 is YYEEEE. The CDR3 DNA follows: TGTGCCAGCAGCCTCATACTAGCGGGAGGGCCGGTTGAGTTCTTC. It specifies CASSLILAGGPVEFF.

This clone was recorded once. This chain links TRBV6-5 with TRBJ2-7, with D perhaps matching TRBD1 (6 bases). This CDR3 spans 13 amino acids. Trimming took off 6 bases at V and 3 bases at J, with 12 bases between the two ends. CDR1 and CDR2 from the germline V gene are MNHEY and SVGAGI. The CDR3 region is CASRFGQFYEQYF. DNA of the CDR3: TGTGCCAGCAGGTTCGGACAGTTCTACGAGCAGTACTTC.

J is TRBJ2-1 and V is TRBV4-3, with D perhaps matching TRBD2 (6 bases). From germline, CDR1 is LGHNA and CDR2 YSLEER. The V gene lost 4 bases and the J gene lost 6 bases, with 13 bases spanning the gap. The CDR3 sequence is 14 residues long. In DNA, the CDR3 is TGCGCCAGCAGCCCCCGGGGACTTAGCAATGAGCAGTTCTTC. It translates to CASSPRGLSNEQFF.

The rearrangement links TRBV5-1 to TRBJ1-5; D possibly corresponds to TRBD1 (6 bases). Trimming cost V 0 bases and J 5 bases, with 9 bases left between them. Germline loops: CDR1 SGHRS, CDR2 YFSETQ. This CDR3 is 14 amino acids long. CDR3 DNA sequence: TGCGCCAGCAGCTTGGACAGGGTGGATCAGCCCCAGCATTTT. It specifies CASSLDRVDQPQHF. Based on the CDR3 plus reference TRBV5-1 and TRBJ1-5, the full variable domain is KAGVTQTPRYLIKTRGQQVTLSCSPISGHRSVSWYQQTPGQGLQFLFEYFSETQRNKGNFPGRFSGRQFSNSRSEMNVSTLELGDSALYLCASSLDRVDQPQHFGDGTRLSIL.

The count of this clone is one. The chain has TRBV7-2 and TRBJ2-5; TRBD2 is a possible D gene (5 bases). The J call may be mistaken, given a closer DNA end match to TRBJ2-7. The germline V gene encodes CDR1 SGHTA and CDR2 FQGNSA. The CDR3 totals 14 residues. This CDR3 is CASSFVGNAYEQYF. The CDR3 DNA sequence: TGTGCCAGCAGCTTCGTCGGGAACGCCTACGAGCAGTACTTC.

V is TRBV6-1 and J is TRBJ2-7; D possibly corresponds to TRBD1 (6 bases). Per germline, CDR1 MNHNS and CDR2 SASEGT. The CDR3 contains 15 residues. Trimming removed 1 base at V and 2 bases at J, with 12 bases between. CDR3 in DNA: TGTGCCAGCAGTGAAGGTTGGGGACAAGCCTACGAGCAGTACTTC. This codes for CASSEGWGQAYEQYF.

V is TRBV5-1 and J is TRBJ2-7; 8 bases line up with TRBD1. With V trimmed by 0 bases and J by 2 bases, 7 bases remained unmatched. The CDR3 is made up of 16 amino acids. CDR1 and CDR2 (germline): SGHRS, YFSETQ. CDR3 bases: TGCGCCAGCAGCTTGGCCAGGACAGGGAAGACCTACGAGCAGTACTTC. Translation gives CASSLARTGKTYEQYF.